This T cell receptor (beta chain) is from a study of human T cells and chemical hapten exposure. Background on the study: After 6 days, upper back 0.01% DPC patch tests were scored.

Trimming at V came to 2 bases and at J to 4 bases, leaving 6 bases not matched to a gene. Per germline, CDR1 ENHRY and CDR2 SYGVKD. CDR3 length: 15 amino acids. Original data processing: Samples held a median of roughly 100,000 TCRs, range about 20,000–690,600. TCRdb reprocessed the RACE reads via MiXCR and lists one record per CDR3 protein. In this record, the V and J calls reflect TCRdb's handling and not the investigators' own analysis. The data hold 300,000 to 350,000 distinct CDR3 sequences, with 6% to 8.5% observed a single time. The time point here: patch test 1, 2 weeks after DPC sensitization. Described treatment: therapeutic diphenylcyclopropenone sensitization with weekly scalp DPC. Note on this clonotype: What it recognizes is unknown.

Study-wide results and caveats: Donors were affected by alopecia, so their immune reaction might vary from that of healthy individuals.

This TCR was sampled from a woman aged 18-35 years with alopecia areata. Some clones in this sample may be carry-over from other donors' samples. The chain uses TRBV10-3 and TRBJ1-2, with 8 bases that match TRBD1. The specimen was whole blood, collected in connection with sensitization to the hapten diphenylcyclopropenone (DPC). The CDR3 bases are TGTGCCATCAGTGAGCAAGGACAGGGAGTCTATGGCTACACCTTC. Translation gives CAISEQGQGVYGYTF.